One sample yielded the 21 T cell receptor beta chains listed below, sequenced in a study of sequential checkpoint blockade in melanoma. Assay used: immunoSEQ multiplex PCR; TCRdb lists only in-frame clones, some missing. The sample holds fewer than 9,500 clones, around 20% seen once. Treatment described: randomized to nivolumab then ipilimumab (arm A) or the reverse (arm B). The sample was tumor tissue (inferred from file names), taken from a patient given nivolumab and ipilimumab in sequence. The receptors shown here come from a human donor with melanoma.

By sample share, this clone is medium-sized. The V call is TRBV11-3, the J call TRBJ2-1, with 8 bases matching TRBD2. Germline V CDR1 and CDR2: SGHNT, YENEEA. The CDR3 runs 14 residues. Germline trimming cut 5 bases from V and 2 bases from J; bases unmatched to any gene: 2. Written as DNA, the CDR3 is TGTGCCAGCAGCAAGGGACTAGCCTACAATGAGCAGTTCTTC. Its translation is CASSKGLAYNEQFF.

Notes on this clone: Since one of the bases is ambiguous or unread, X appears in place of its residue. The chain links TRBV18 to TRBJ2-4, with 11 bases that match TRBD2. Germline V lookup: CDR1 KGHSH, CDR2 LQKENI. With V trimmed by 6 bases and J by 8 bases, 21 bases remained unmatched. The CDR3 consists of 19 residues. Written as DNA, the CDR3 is TGTGCCAGCTCCCCCGAGGGACTAGCGGRAGACATTCGGCTTCACATTCAGTACTTC. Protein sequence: CASSPEGLAXDIRLHIQYF.

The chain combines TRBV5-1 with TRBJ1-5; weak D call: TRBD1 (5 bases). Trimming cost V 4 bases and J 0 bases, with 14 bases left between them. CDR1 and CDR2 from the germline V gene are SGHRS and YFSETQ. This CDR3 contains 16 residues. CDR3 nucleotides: TGCGCCAGCAGCCTGGGGCCTGGATATAGCAATCAGCCCCAGCATTTT. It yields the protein CASSLGPGYSNQPQHF.

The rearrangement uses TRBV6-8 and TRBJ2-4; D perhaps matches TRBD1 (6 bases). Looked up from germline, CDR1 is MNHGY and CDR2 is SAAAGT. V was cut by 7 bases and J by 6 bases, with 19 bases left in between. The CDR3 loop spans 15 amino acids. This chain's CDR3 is CASNEARDIRNIQYF. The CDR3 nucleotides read TGTGCCAGCAACGAAGCCCGGGACATCCGAAACATTCAGTACTTC.

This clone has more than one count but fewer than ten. The CDR3 reads CASSLGGSHGGAFF. The CDR3 DNA is TGTGCCAGCAGCTTAGGAGGGAGCCACGGCGGAGCGTTCTTC. The chain links TRBV11-3 to TRBJ2-1; possible D gene TRBD2, 5 bases. The CDR3 totals 14 residues. Trimming left V 1 base short and J 15 bases short, with 19 bases between. In germline, CDR1 is SGHNT, CDR2 YENEEA.

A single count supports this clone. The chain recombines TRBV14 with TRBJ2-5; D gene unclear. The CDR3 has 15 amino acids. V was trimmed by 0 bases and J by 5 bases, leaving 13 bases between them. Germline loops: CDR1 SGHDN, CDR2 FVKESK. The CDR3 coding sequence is TGTGCCAGCAGCCAAGATGCGGCAGGCATCGAGACCCAGTACTTC. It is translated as CASSQDAAGIETQYF.

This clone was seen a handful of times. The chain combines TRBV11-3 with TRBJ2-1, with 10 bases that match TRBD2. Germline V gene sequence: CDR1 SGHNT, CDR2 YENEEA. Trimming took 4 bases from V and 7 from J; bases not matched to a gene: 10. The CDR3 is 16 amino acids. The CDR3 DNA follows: TGTGCCAGCAGCTCCAACCTAGCGGGAGTTAGGAATGAGCAGTTCTTC. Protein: CASSSNLAGVRNEQFF.

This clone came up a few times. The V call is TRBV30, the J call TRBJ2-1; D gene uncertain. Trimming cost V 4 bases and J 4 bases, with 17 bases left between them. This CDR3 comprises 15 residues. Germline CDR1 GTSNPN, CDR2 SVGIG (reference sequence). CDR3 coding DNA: TGTGCCTGGAACTCCGGCGCGACCTCTTACAATGAGCAGTTCTTC. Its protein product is CAWNSGATSYNEQFF.

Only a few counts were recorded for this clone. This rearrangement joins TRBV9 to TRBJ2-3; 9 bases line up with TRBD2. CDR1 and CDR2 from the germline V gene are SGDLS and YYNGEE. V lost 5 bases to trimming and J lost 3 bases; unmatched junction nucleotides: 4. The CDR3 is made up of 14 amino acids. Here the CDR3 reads CASSEAGGTDTQYF. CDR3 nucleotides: TGTGCCAGCAGTGAAGCGGGAGGAACAGATACGCAGTATTTT.

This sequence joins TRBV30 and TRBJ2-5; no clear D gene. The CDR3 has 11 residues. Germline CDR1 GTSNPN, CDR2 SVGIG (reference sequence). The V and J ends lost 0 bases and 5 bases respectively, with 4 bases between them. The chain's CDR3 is CAWSVMETQYF. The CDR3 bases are TGTGCCTGGAGTGTAATGGAGACCCAGTACTTC. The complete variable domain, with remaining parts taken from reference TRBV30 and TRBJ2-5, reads SQTIHQWPATLVQPVGSPLSLECTVEGTSNPNLYWYRQAAGRGLQLLFYSVGIGQISSEVPQNLSASRPQDRQFILSSKKLLLSDSGFYLCAWSVMETQYFGPGTRLLVL.

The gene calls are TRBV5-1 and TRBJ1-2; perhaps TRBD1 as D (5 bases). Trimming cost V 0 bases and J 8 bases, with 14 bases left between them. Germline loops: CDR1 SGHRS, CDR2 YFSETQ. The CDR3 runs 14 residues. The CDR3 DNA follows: TGCGCCAGCAGCTTGGAGGTAGGGGTCGGAGGCTACACCTTC. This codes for CASSLEVGVGGYTF. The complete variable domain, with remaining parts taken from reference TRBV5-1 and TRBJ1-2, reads KAGVTQTPRYLIKTRGQQVTLSCSPISGHRSVSWYQQTPGQGLQFLFEYFSETQRNKGNFPGRFSGRQFSNSRSEMNVSTLELGDSALYLCASSLEVGVGGYTFGSGTRLTVV.

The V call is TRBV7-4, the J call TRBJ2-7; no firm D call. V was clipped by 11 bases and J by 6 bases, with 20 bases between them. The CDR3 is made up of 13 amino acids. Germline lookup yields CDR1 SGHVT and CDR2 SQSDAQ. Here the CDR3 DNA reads TGTGCCTCCACCAGCTATCTGCTAGGCGAGCAGTACGTC. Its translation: CASTSYLLGEQYV.

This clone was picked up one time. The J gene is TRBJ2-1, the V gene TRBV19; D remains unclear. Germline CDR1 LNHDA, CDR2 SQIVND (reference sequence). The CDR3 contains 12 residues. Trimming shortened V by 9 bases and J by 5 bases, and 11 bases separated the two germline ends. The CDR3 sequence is CASRVGNNEQFF. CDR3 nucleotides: TGTGCCAGCCGAGTGGGCAACAATGAGCAGTTCTTC.

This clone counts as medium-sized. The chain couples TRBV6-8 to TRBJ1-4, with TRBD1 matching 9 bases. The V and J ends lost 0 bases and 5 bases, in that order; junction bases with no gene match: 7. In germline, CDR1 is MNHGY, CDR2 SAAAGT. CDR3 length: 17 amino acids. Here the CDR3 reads CASSYSRQGDPNEKLFF. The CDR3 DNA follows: TGTGCCAGCAGTTACTCAAGACAGGGGGACCCAAATGAAAAACTGTTTTTT.

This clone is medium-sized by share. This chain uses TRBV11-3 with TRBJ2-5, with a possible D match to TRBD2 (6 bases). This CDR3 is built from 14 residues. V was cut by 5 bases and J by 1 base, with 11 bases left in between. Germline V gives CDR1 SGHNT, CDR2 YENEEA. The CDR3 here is CASSGQEGQETQYF. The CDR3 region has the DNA TGTGCCAGCAGCGGGCAGGAGGGCCAAGAGACCCAGTACTTC.

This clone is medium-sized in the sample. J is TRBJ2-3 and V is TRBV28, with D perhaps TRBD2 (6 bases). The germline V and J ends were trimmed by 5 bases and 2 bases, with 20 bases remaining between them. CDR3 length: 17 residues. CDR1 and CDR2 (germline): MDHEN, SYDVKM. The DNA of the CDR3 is TGTGCCAGCAGTCCCCCCCCAGGAGGGAGGATCACAGATACGCAGTATTTT. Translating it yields CASSPPPGGRITDTQYF. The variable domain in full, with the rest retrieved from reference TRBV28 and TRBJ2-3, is DVKVTQSSRYLVKRTGEKVFLECVQDMDHENMFWYRQDPGLGLRLIYFSYDVKMKEKGDIPEGYSVSREKKERFSLILESASTNQTSMYLCASSPPPGGRITDTQYFGPGTRLTVL.

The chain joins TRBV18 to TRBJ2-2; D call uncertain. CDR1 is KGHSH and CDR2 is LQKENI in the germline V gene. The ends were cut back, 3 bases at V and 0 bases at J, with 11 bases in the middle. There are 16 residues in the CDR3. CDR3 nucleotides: TGTGCCAGCTCACCCGGCACGGTCGCGAACACCGGGGAGCTGTTTTTT. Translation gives CASSPGTVANTGELFF.

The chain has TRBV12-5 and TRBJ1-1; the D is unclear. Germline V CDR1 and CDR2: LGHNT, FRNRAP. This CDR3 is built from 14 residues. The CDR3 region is CASTPSGGYTEAFF. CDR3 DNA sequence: TGTGCCAGCACCCCGTCCGGAGGATACACTGAAGCTTTCTTT.

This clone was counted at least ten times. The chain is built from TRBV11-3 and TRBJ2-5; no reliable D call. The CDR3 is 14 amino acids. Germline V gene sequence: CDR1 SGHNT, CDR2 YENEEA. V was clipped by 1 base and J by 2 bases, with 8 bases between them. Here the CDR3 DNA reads TGTGCCAGCAGCTTAGGACCACAACAAGAGACCCAGTACTTC. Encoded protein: CASSLGPQQETQYF.

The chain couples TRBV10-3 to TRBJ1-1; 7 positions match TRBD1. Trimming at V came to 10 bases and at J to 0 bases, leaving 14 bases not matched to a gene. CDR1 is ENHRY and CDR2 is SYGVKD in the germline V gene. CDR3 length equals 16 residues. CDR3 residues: CATSPHTTGVNTEAFF. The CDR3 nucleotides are TGTGCCACCAGCCCCCACACAACAGGGGTGAACACTGAAGCTTTCTTT.

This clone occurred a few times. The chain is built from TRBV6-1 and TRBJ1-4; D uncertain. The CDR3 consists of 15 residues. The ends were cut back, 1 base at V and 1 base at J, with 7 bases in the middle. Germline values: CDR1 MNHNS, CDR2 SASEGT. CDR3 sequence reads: CASSEVDGTNEKLFF. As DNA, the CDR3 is TGTGCCAGCAGTGAAGTAGACGGAACTAATGAAAAACTGTTTTTT.